This T cell receptor beta chain originates from a study of identical twins. This clonotype was recorded a few times. TCRdb used MiXCR to reprocess the 5' RACE reads, holding one entry per CDR3 protein. The repertoire holds 540,000 or so distinct CDR3 sequences, with 20% to 25% as singletons. V trimming: 6 bases; J trimming: 4 bases; junction bases outside the gene matches: 7. This CDR3 comprises 15 residues. This sample was shared with a second study, whose subject was yellow fever vaccine responses in identical twins.

This clonotype originated in a woman under 30 in good health. V and J are TRBV12-3 or TRBV12-4 and TRBJ2-3; 10 bases agree with TRBD1. Sequencing was performed on CD4+ T cells sorted from blood. The chain's CDR3 is CASSAGTGEADTQYF. The CDR3 DNA is TGTGCCAGCAGCGCCGGGACAGGGGAGGCAGATACGCAGTATTTT.